A single sample is the source of the 11 T cell receptor beta chains below, sequenced in a study of lymphopenia after photon versus proton radiotherapy. TCRdb's table, derived via immunoSEQ multiplex PCR, lists solely in-frame clones and lacks some. The sample holds 18,000 or so clones, approximately 86% seen once. The sequencing here drew on peripheral blood, taken from a patient treated with proton-based radiotherapy. The origin of the receptors is a man between 65 and 80 years old with pancreatic cancer.

This chain connects TRBV7-6 to TRBJ2-1; D possibly uses TRBD1 or TRBD2 (5 bases each). Per the germline V gene, CDR1 is SGHVS and CDR2 is FNYEAQ. Trimming took 2 bases from V and 3 from J, leaving 11 bases between them. The CDR3 is 15 amino acids. CDR3 loop: CASSLLVGDYNEQFF. Here the CDR3 DNA reads TGTGCCAGCAGCTTATTAGTGGGGGACTACAATGAGCAGTTCTTC.

J is TRBJ2-2 and V is TRBV2; no firm D call. V lost 7 bases, J lost 6 bases, and 6 bases lay in between. Germline lookup yields CDR1 SNHLY and CDR2 FYNNEI. CDR3 length equals 11 residues. The chain's CDR3 is CASIGAGELFF. The CDR3 DNA reads as TGTGCCAGCATAGGCGCCGGGGAGCTGTTTTTT.

The chain joins TRBV9 to TRBJ2-1, with a weak D call TRBD2 (5 bases). The germline V gene encodes CDR1 SGDLS and CDR2 YYNGEE. CDR3 length: 16 amino acids. V dropped 4 bases and J dropped 2 bases, with 16 bases sitting between them. The CDR3 DNA is TGTGCCAGCAGCCCAAGGGCGGGCGGCGCCTACAATGAGCAGTTCTTC. Translating gives CASSPRAGGAYNEQFF.

The rearrangement uses TRBV5-4 and TRBJ2-7, with 7 nucleotides matching TRBD1. The germline gives CDR1 SGHNT, CDR2 YYREEE (reference sequence). The CDR3 sequence is 15 residues long. V trimming: 4 bases; J trimming: 2 bases; junction bases outside the gene matches: 9. The CDR3 DNA is TGTGCCAGCAGCGCCGGGACAGCGAATCCCTACGAGCAGTACTTC. It specifies CASSAGTANPYEQYF.

This clone was counted a single time. This chain links TRBV9 with TRBJ1-2; D not resolved. This CDR3 has 16 residues. With 3 bases removed from V and 4 bases from J, the gap between germline ends came to 19 bases. Germline CDR1 reads SGDLS; CDR2 reads YYNGEE. This chain's CDR3 is CASSGAGPQAGYGYTF. The CDR3 region has the DNA TGTGCCAGCAGCGGCGCGGGCCCCCAAGCCGGCTATGGCTACACCTTC.

The chain employs TRBV6-5 and TRBJ2-5; D remains ambiguous. The V gene's germline CDR1 is MNHEY and CDR2 SVGAGI. V lost 4 bases and J 1 base, leaving 10 bases between the germline ends. The length of the CDR3 is 14 residues. The CDR3, as DNA: TGTGCCAGCAGTTCCGGATCGGCCCAAGAGACCCAGTACTTC. Protein: CASSSGSAQETQYF.

This CDR3 reads CASSLSSAQFF. The DNA of the CDR3 is TGTGCCAGCAGCTTATCGAGTGCTCAGTTCTTC. This rearrangement joins TRBV7-9 to TRBJ2-1; D unclear. V shed 2 bases and J shed 13 bases, with 9 bases lying between them. The CDR3 runs 11 residues. The germline V gene encodes CDR1 SEHNR and CDR2 FQNEAQ (reference sequence).

V is TRBV2 and J is TRBJ1-1; D possibly corresponds to TRBD1 (5 bases). V was clipped by 2 bases and J by 5 bases, with 12 bases between them. The CDR3 spans 14 residues. Germline CDR1 is SNHLY and CDR2 is FYNNEI. The CDR3 bases are TGTGCCAGCAGTGAACAGGCCGCAGGGACTGAAGCTTTCTTT. This translates into CASSEQAAGTEAFF.

The chain couples TRBV2 to TRBJ1-1; 9 bases agree with TRBD1. CDR1 is SNHLY and CDR2 is FYNNEI in the germline V gene. The CDR3 covers 14 residues. Germline trimming cut 4 bases from V and 6 bases from J; bases unmatched to any gene: 6. CDR3 coding DNA: TGTGCCAGCAGTGCGACAGGGGGTATGGCTGAAGCTTTCTTT. It yields the protein CASSATGGMAEAFF.

This sequence joins TRBV29-1 and TRBJ1-2, with D possibly TRBD1 on 6 matching bases. Germline CDR1 reads SQVTM; CDR2 reads ANQGSEA. The CDR3 runs to 12 residues. The V and J ends lost 4 bases and 7 bases respectively, with 13 bases between them. CDR3 loop: CSVAQGPLGYTF. The CDR3, as DNA: TGCAGCGTTGCGCAGGGGCCCCTTGGCTACACCTTC.

The chain recombines TRBV6-1 with TRBJ2-7; D is undetermined. The CDR3 extends over 12 amino acids. Germline assignment: CDR1 MNHNS and CDR2 SASEGT. Trimming took 0 bases from V and 11 from J, leaving 11 bases between them. The CDR3 DNA is TGTGCCAGCAGTGAAGCATCCCCGCCCGAGTACTTC. This gives the protein CASSEASPPEYF.